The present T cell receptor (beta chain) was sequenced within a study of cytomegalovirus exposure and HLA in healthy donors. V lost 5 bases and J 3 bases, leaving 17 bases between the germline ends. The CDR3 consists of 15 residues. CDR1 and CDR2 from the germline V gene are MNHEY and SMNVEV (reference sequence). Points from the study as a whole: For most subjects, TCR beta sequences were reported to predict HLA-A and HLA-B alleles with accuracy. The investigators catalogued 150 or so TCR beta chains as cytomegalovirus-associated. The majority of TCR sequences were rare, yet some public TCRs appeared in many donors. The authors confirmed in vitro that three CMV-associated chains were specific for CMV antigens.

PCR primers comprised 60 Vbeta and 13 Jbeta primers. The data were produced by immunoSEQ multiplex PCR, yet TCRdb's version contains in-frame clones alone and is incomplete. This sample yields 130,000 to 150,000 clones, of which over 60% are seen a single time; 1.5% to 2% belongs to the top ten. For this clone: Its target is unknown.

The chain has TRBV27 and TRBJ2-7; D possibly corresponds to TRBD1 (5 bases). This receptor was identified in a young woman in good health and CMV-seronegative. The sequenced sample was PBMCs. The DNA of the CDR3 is TGTGCCAGCAGTACCCACTCCACAGGCCTCTACGAGCAGTACTTC. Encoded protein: CASSTHSTGLYEQYF.